Sequencing of this TCR beta chain was carried out in a study of tumor-infiltrating lymphocytes in primary liver carcinoma (TCRdb year 2017). At the level of the whole study: Between November 2015 and early 2016, roughly 5 patients in China with histopathologically diagnosed primary liver carcinoma had their tumors surgically resected. Of the five patients, three men and two women aged 30 to 69 years, four had hepatocellular carcinoma and one had combined HCC and intrahepatic cholangiocarcinoma. The five patients had tumors of stage T1-T3 N0M0, with maximum diameters ranging from roughly 4 to 11 cm. Each sample produced about 3.65 to 8 million productive TCRbeta reads, and read depth showed no significant difference between tissue types. The study combined TCRbeta repertoire sequencing, expression microarrays and whole-exome sequencing across five regions of each liver tumor, with adjacent normal tissue and blood. A total of approximately 35 specimens from 5 patients, comprising approximately 25 tumor regions, 5 adjacent noncancerous liver tissues and 5 peripheral blood samples, were covered by TCRbeta repertoire sequencing. Reproducibility between technical replicate repertoires was high, with correlation coefficients above 0.95 and mean shared-clone rates approximately 0.91.

Comments on this clonotype: Its antigen specificity is not known. Per-base qualities were not stored, and no clone one base away is much larger.

RNA from unsorted whole blood was extracted with TRIzol reagent, and germline DNA was obtained with the DNeasy Blood & Tissue kit. At the time of sampling, the patients had chronic HBV infection and had not received any treatment. Before surgery, approximately 4.3 milliliters of peripheral blood were drawn into K2EDTA tubes. Relative to germline, V is missing 4 bases and J is missing 11 bases, with 16 bases of the junction outside any gene match. The germline V gene encodes CDR1 SQVTM and CDR2 ANQGSEA. The CDR3 covers 15 residues, taking in both the cysteine and the phenylalanine. The read is trimmed to its CDR3 DNA, 45 bases read in frame from base 1. The investigation overall reported the following: Only the TCR beta chain was sequenced, which likely underestimates true repertoire diversity because unpaired alpha chains were not captured. A significantly larger repertoire fraction was made up by the top 250 clones in tumors than in blood (p = 0.039). Because the samples were bulk and unsorted, CD4+ and CD8+ T cell repertoires could not be compared. Consistent with antigen-driven expansion, pairs of tumor regions showed higher repertoire overlap (mean roughly 35%) than either tumor-adjacent pairs (about 17%) or tumor-blood pairs (roughly 15%). The study included only four to six patients, and the authors note findings should be validated in a larger study.

Using a constant-region primer and ProtoScript II reverse transcriptase, TCRbeta-specific cDNA was reverse-transcribed from about 0.45 ug total RNA. Construction of the TCRbeta libraries relied on three nested rounds of multiplex PCR, following a slightly modified ARM-PCR procedure. Each of the first two PCR rounds ran for around 9 cycles and used multiplex TRBV1-TRBV30 forward primers together with a Cbeta reverse primer. Sample barcodes and Illumina adapters were added in a final 25-cycle PCR using Deep VentR polymerase. Before sequencing, amplicons of 200-500 bp were gel-purified using a QIAquick gel extraction kit. An Illumina HiSeq 2500 was used to sequence the TCRbeta amplicons, generating 250-bp paired-end reads. The original methods were these. Trimmomatic v0.33 was used to quality-trim the reads, and FLASH v1.2.11 was used to merge paired reads so that full CDR3 sequences could be recovered. V, D and J germline segments were assigned to the rearranged TCRbeta sequences by MiGEC v1.2.1b. Clonotype statistics and Shannon-Wiener diversity indices were calculated with VDJtools v1.0.0. To reduce sampling bias, subsequent analyses other than the diversity analysis used only the 250 most abundant clonotypes in each sample. TCRdb itself trimmed the public reads at Q25 with fastp, ran MiXCR and retained productive beta chains. Each entry is one CDR3 protein sequence, shown with its most common DNA and genes. The V and J calls were not made by the authors but by TCRdb's processing. Recorded for this sample are about 180,000 distinct CDR3 sequences; 50% to 75% of them occurred a single time. Around 74% of the sample lies in the top ten.

Material for sequencing was peripheral blood. The clonotype originates from a man aged 35 to 55 with primary liver carcinoma and hepatitis B virus infection. Rearrangement joined TRBV29-1 to TRBJ2-7, and TRBD2 matches 11 of the central bases. The DNA sequence follows: TGCAGCGTTGTCGACGGGACTAGCGGAGCCTACAAGGAGTACTTC. It translates as CSVVDGTSGAYKEYF.